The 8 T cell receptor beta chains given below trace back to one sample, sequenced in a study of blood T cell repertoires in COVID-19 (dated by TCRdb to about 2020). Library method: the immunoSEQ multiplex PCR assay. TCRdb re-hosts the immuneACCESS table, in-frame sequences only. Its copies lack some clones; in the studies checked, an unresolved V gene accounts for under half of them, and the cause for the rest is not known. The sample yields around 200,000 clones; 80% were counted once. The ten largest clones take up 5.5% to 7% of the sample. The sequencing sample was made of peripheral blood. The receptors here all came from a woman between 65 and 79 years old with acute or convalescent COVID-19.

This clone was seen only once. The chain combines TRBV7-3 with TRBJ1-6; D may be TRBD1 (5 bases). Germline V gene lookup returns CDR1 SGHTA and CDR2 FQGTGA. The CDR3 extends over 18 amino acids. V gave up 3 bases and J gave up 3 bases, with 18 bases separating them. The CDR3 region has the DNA TGTGCCAGCAGCTTCTGTGAATCGGGGGACTACTATAATTCACCCCTCCACTTT. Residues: CASSFCESGDYYNSPLHF.

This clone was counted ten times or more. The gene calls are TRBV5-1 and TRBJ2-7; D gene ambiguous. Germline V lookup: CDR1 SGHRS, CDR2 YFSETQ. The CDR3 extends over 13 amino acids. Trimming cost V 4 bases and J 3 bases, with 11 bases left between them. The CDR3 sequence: CASSAYTDYEQYF. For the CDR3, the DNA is TGCGCCAGCAGCGCGTATACCGACTACGAGCAGTACTTC.

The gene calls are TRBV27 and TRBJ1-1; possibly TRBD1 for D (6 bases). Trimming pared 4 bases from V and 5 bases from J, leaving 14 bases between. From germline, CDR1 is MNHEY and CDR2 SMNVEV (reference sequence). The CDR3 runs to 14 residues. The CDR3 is CASSSPGVRTEAFF. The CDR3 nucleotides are TGTGCCAGCAGTTCGCCAGGGGTCCGGACTGAAGCTTTCTTT.

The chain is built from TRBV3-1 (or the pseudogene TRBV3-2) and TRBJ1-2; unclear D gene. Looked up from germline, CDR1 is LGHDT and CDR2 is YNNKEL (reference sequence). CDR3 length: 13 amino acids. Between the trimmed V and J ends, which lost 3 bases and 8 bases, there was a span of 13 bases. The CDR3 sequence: CASSHTRRVGYTF. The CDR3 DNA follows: TGTGCCAGCAGCCACACGAGGCGGGTAGGCTACACCTTC.

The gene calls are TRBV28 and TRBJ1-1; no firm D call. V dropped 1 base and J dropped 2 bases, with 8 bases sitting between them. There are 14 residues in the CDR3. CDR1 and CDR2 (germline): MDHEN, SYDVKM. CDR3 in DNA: TGTGCCAGCAGTTTATCTTACAGAAACACTGAAGCTTTCTTT. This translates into CASSLSYRNTEAFF. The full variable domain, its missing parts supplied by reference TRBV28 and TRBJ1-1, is DVKVTQSSRYLVKRTGEKVFLECVQDMDHENMFWYRQDPGLGLRLIYFSYDVKMKEKGDIPEGYSVSREKKERFSLILESASTNQTSMYLCASSLSYRNTEAFFGQGTRLTVV.

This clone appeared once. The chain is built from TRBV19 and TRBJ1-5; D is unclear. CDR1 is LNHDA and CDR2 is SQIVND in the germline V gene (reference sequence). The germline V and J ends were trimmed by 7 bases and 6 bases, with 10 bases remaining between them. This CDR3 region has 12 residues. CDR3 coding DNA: TGTGCCAGTAAAATAGGAGGTCAGCCCCAGCATTTT. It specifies CASKIGGQPQHF.

CDR3 amino acids: CASPNPLGGRGSYGYTF. DNA of the CDR3: TGTGCCAGCCCTAATCCCCTAGGGGGGAGGGGGTCCTATGGCTACACCTTC. The rearrangement links TRBV28 to TRBJ1-2, with D maybe TRBD1 (6 bases). The CDR3 has 17 residues. V dropped 8 bases and J dropped 4 bases, with 26 bases sitting between them. CDR1 is MDHEN and CDR2 is SYDVKM in the germline V gene.

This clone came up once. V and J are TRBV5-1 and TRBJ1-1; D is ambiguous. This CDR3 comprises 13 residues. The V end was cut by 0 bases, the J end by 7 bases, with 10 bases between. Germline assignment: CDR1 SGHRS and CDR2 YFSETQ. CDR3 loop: CASSLDGAIEAFF. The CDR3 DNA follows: TGCGCCAGCAGCTTGGACGGAGCCATTGAAGCTTTCTTT.